Following are 29 T cell receptor beta chains from one sample sequenced in a study of PD-1 blockade in classical Hodgkin lymphoma. Assay: immunoSEQ multiplex PCR; the TCRdb copy retains only in-frame clones and omits some. The data hold tens of thousands of clones, with roughly 93% observed a single time. Time point indicated: newly diagnosed, previously untreated cHL patient sample. Material for sequencing was peripheral blood mononuclear cells (PBMCs). These receptors all come from a human donor with classical Hodgkin lymphoma.

V is TRBV7-2 and J is TRBJ2-5; D ambiguous. Germline-derived CDR1 and CDR2 are SGHTA and FQGNSA. The CDR3 consists of 14 residues. V was clipped by 1 base and J by 0 bases, with 6 bases between them. As DNA, the CDR3 is TGTGCCAGCAGCTTAGGGGCGTACCAAGAGACCCAGTACTTC. Translation gives CASSLGAYQETQYF. Full variable domain (remainder filled in from reference TRBV7-2 and TRBJ2-5): GAGVSQSPSNKVTEKGKDVELRCDPISGHTALYWYRQSLGQGLEFLIYFQGNSAPDKSGLPSDRFSAERTGGSVSTLTIQRTQQEDSAVYLCASSLGAYQETQYFGPGTRLLVL.

The chain carries TRBV2 and TRBJ1-2, with 8 nucleotides matching TRBD1. The V segment lost 2 bases and the J segment 7 bases; nucleotides outside the gene matches: 15. Germline CDR1 SNHLY, CDR2 FYNNEI. The CDR3 has 17 amino acids. In nucleotides, the CDR3 is TGTGCCAGCAGTGAATACGCCGGACAGGGATATCCAGGTGGCTACACCTTC. Translating gives CASSEYAGQGYPGGYTF.

This chain joins TRBV5-1 and TRBJ2-5; 9 bases align to TRBD2. The junction had 4 bases not matched to a gene; V was cut back by 3 bases and J by 4 bases. The V gene's germline CDR1 is SGHRS and CDR2 YFSETQ. The CDR3 spans 14 residues. The chain's CDR3 is CASSWSGGPETQYF. Written as DNA, the CDR3 is TGCGCCAGCAGCTGGAGCGGGGGGCCAGAGACCCAGTACTTC.

The J gene is TRBJ1-3, the V gene TRBV29-1; no clear D. Germline values: CDR1 SQVTM, CDR2 ANQGSEA. Trimming took 7 bases from V and 0 from J, leaving 10 bases between them. There are 13 residues in the CDR3. CDR3 nucleotides: TGCAGCGCCGTTCAGGACTCTGGAAACACCATATATTTT. It codes for CSAVQDSGNTIYF.

The rearrangement uses TRBV7-2 and TRBJ1-2; 11 nucleotides line up with TRBD1. CDR1 is SGHTA and CDR2 is FQGNSA in the germline V gene. There are 16 residues in the CDR3. J lost 2 bases, V lost 1 base, and 3 bases had no gene match. The CDR3 nucleotides are TGTGCCAGCAGCTTAGAGGGGACAGGGGGGAACTATGGCTACACCTTC. This codes for CASSLEGTGGNYGYTF.

The chain joins TRBV2 to TRBJ1-3; D not certain. Germline CDR1 reads SNHLY; CDR2 reads FYNNEI. The CDR3 is 13 residues long. V was cut by 8 bases and J by 2 bases, with 10 bases left in between. The CDR3 reads CASQMETGNTIYF. The DNA of the CDR3 is TGTGCCAGCCAAATGGAGACTGGAAACACCATATATTTT.

The V gene is TRBV28, the J gene TRBJ2-1, with a tentative D call TRBD2 (6 bases). The CDR3 runs to 15 residues. From germline, CDR1 is MDHEN and CDR2 SYDVKM. Trimming took 2 bases from V and 15 from J, leaving 23 bases between them. CDR3 loop: CASSLTVAVPGLGFF. The CDR3 DNA is TGTGCCAGCAGTTTAACGGTAGCGGTACCGGGACTGGGGTTCTTC. Full variable domain (rest looked up from reference TRBV28 and TRBJ2-1): DVKVTQSSRYLVKRTGEKVFLECVQDMDHENMFWYRQDPGLGLRLIYFSYDVKMKEKGDIPEGYSVSREKKERFSLILESASTNQTSMYLCASSLTVAVPGLGFFGPGTRLTVL.

The chain has TRBV5-6 and TRBJ1-1, with D perhaps TRBD1 (6 bases). This CDR3 has 16 amino acids. The germline V gene encodes CDR1 SGHDT and CDR2 YYEEEE. Trimming shortened V by 1 base and J by 5 bases, and 18 bases separated the two germline ends. The DNA of the CDR3 is TGTGCCAGCAGCTTGATCCCGACAGGCCCCGGGACTGAAGCTTTCTTT. This translates into CASSLIPTGPGTEAFF.

The gene calls are TRBV9 and TRBJ1-3; D not resolved. Germline values: CDR1 SGDLS, CDR2 YYNGEE. V dropped 0 bases and J dropped 6 bases, with 10 bases sitting between them. The CDR3 is made up of 14 amino acids. CDR3 sequence (DNA): TGTGCCAGCAGCGTAGATTTGGAGGTAAACACCATATATTTT. It specifies CASSVDLEVNTIYF.

This chain links TRBV9 with TRBJ1-5; D may be TRBD1 (5 bases). The V gene lost 5 bases and the J gene lost 6 bases, with 21 bases spanning the gap. The CDR3 has 16 residues. CDR1 is SGDLS and CDR2 is YYNGEE in the germline V gene. CDR3: CASRIPGKGKGQPQHF. DNA of the CDR3: TGTGCCAGCAGGATACCTGGGAAGGGGAAGGGTCAGCCCCAGCATTTT.

The chain is built from TRBV2 and TRBJ1-1; 9 bases map to TRBD1. Germline lookup yields CDR1 SNHLY and CDR2 FYNNEI. There are 16 residues in the CDR3. The V and J ends lost 3 bases and 4 bases, in that order; junction bases with no gene match: 9. This CDR3 reads CASSEDRGGWGTEAFF. The CDR3 DNA is TGTGCCAGCAGTGAGGACAGGGGAGGGTGGGGCACTGAAGCTTTCTTT.

This sequence joins TRBV19 and TRBJ2-4, with D perhaps given as TRBD1 or TRBD2 (6 bases each). The CDR3 length is 16 residues. V gave up 1 base and J gave up 1 base, with 11 bases separating them. CDR1 is LNHDA, CDR2 SQIVND, per germline (reference sequence). CDR3 coding DNA: TGTGCCAGTAGTATAGTAGGGGGGTTGGCCAAAAACATTCAGTACTTC. This codes for CASSIVGGLAKNIQYF. Looking up the rest from reference TRBV19 and TRBJ2-4 gives the full variable domain: DGGITQSPKYLFRKEGQNVTLSCEQNLNHDAMYWYRQDPGQGLRLIYYSQIVNDFQKGDIAEGYSVSREKKESFPLTVTSAQKNPTAFYLCASSIVGGLAKNIQYFGAGTRLSVL.

The chain links TRBV7-9 to TRBJ2-7, with 8 bases lining up with TRBD2. CDR3 length: 14 residues. Germline CDR1 and CDR2: SEHNR and FQNEAQ (reference sequence). The junction had 7 bases not matched to a gene; V was cut back by 5 bases and J by 4 bases. The CDR3 DNA reads as TGTGCCAGCAGCATCGGACTAGCCCCGTACGAGCAGTACTTC. It encodes CASSIGLAPYEQYF.

The count of this clone is one. The V gene is TRBV5-1, the J gene TRBJ1-6, with a possible D match to TRBD1 (6 bases). Between the trimmed V and J ends, which lost 0 bases and 8 bases, there was a span of 18 bases. Germline V gene data show CDR1 as SGHRS and CDR2 as YFSETQ. This CDR3 contains 17 residues. CDR3 region: CASSLVITGSPDSPLHF. The CDR3 DNA is TGCGCCAGCAGCTTGGTCATCACAGGGAGTCCGGATTCACCCCTCCACTTT.

CDR3 DNA: TGTGCCAGCAGCTCAAGGGTTCAGGGGGCGCGCCACGAGCAGTACTTC. Protein: CASSSRVQGARHEQYF. The rearrangement links TRBV7-9 to TRBJ2-7; 8 nucleotides match TRBD1. Germline trimming cut 4 bases from V and 5 bases from J; bases unmatched to any gene: 13. Per the germline V gene, CDR1 is SEHNR and CDR2 is FQNEAQ (reference sequence). The CDR3 sequence is 16 residues long.

The V call is TRBV5-1, the J call TRBJ2-2; D not certain. The CDR3 is 15 residues long. CDR1 and CDR2 (germline): SGHRS, YFSETQ. V lost 0 bases and J lost 7, with 13 bases in between. CDR3 sequence (DNA): TGCGCCAGCAGCTTGGCCCTAAGTTCGGGCGGGGAGCTGTTTTTT. Translated, it gives CASSLALSSGGELFF.

This chain joins TRBV5-6 and TRBJ2-5; TRBD1 might be the D (6 bases). Trimming cost V 4 bases and J 1 base, with 17 bases left between them. CDR3 length: 16 amino acids. Looked up from germline, CDR1 is SGHDT and CDR2 is YYEEEE. The CDR3 DNA reads as TGTGCCAGCAGCCCAGAGACAGGAAGGGCCCAAGAGACCCAGTACTTC. It encodes CASSPETGRAQETQYF.

The rearrangement links TRBV5-6 to TRBJ1-5, with D maybe TRBD1 (6 bases). CDR3 size: 14 residues. Germline V CDR1 and CDR2: SGHDT, YYEEEE. V lost 5 bases and J 0 bases, leaving 9 bases between the germline ends. In nucleotides, the CDR3 is TGTGCCAGCAGTCAACAGGGTAGCAATCAGCCCCAGCATTTT. Translated, it gives CASSQQGSNQPQHF.

This clone showed up just once. The rearrangement links TRBV9 to TRBJ1-5; D not resolved. Trimming shortened V by 3 bases and J by 5 bases, and 9 bases separated the two germline ends. The germline V gene has CDR1 SGDLS and CDR2 YYNGEE. This CDR3 spans 13 amino acids. The CDR3 DNA is TGTGCCAGCAGCGCGGACGTAGATCAGCCCCAGCATTTT. It translates to CASSADVDQPQHF.

This chain uses TRBV11-2 with TRBJ1-4; 9 nucleotides match TRBD1. Germline assignment: CDR1 SGHAT and CDR2 FQNNGV. V shed 2 bases and J 7 bases; nucleotides not matched to a gene: 5. The CDR3 has 15 residues. CDR3 sequence: CASSLIRDRAEKLFF. CDR3 bases: TGTGCCAGCAGCTTAATCCGGGACAGGGCTGAAAAACTGTTTTTT.

This clone has just a few counts. V usage is TRBV7-2 and J usage is TRBJ2-2, with D unresolved. This CDR3 region has 14 residues. From germline, CDR1 is SGHTA and CDR2 FQGNSA. V was shortened by 5 bases and J by 1 base, with 8 bases between the two germline ends. CDR3 loop: CASSPALNTGELFF. CDR3 DNA sequence: TGTGCCAGCAGCCCCGCCTTGAACACCGGGGAGCTGTTTTTT.

The rearrangement uses TRBV6-1 and TRBJ2-2, with D uncertain. V lost 8 bases and J lost 1, with 14 bases in between. Germline V gene lookup returns CDR1 MNHNS and CDR2 SASEGT. This CDR3 is 15 amino acids long. The CDR3 DNA reads TGTGCCAGCCTTAAGTCGCCGGGGAACACCGGGGAGCTGTTTTTT. Translated, it gives CASLKSPGNTGELFF.

The chain employs TRBV18 and TRBJ2-7; 11 nucleotides match TRBD1. CDR3 size: 15 residues. The germline V gene has CDR1 KGHSH and CDR2 LQKENI. J was trimmed by 2 bases and V by 4 bases; bases with no gene match: 4. In DNA form, the CDR3 reads TGTGCCAGCTCACAACCGGGACAGGGGGCCTACGAGCAGTACTTC. Its protein product is CASSQPGQGAYEQYF.

The chain links TRBV9 to TRBJ1-2; no clear D gene. This CDR3 comprises 12 residues. Germline V gene lookup returns CDR1 SGDLS and CDR2 YYNGEE. Trimming removed 4 bases from V and 2 bases from J, with 6 bases in between. This CDR3 reads CASSTDNYGYTF. The CDR3 DNA is TGTGCCAGCAGCACGGACAACTATGGCTACACCTTC.

This chain joins TRBV5-1 and TRBJ1-3, with 7 bases identical to TRBD1. Looked up from germline, CDR1 is SGHRS and CDR2 is YFSETQ. The CDR3 runs 16 residues. With V trimmed by 2 bases and J by 2 bases, 7 bases remained unmatched. CDR3 nucleotide sequence: TGCGCCAGCAGCTTAAGGACGGGACAGCCTGGAAACACCATATATTTT. Translating it yields CASSLRTGQPGNTIYF.

In this sample, this clone turned up a few times. One junction end does not reproduce the germline sequence, and a read error may be involved. The V gene is TRBV6-5, the J gene TRBJ1-2; D call uncertain. This CDR3 has 9 amino acids. CDR1 is MNHEY and CDR2 is SVGAGI in the germline V gene. The CDR3 nucleotides are TGTGCCAGCAGTTACTCGAGAGCCTTC. It yields the protein CASSYSRAF.

The V and J genes are TRBV18 and TRBJ2-7, with 9 bases aligning to TRBD2. Germline CDR1 KGHSH, CDR2 LQKENI. The V gene end was trimmed by 2 bases and the J gene end by 5 bases; junction bases not matched to a gene: 4. The CDR3 consists of 14 residues. CDR3 nucleotides: TGTGCCAGCTCACCAGGCGGGGGGGCCCACGAGCAGTACTTC. Protein sequence: CASSPGGGAHEQYF. The variable domain in full, completed from reference TRBV18 and TRBJ2-7, reads NAGVMQNPRHLVRRRGQEARLRCSPMKGHSHVYWYRQLPEEGLKFMVYLQKENIIDESGMPKERFSAEFPKEGPSILRIQQVVRGDSAAYFCASSPGGGAHEQYFGPGTRLTVT.

This sequence joins TRBV19 and TRBJ2-1; D is uncertain. Per germline, CDR1 LNHDA and CDR2 SQIVND (reference sequence). CDR3 size: 10 residues. V shed 4 bases and J shed 10 bases, with 5 bases lying between them. In DNA, the CDR3 is TGTGCCAGTAGTAAGCCCGAGCAGTTCTTC. It specifies CASSKPEQFF.

A few counts support this clone. The V gene is TRBV27, the J gene TRBJ1-5; a possible D gene is TRBD1 (5 bases). The V end was cut by 10 bases, the J end by 6 bases, with 10 bases between. This CDR3 is built from 11 residues. Germline V gene sequence: CDR1 MNHEY, CDR2 SMNVEV (reference sequence). The CDR3 region has the DNA TGTGCCATCACGACAGTTCAGCCCCAGCATTTT. Its protein product is CAITTVQPQHF.